Reported below is one T cell receptor (beta chain). No antigen is known for it. Amplification used 60 Vbeta primers and 13 Jbeta primers. Measured with immunoSEQ multiplex PCR; TCRdb has only the in-frame clones, and not every one. Of over 90,000 clones in the sample, roughly 79% were seen once. Healthy individuals who donated bone marrow served as the donors. This entry comes from a study of cytomegalovirus exposure and HLA in healthy donors. Overall study findings and caveats: Earlier analysis looked at TCR beta V segments, and most were productive about 87% or about 30% of the time.

With 0 bases clipped from V and 3 bases from J, the junction kept 0 bases outside the gene matches. The germline CDR1 and CDR2 sequences are MRHNA and SNTAGT. The CDR3 is 14 amino acids. The rearrangement uses TRBV6-4 and TRBJ2-3; 7 nucleotides align to TRBD2. Sequencing was carried out using PBMCs. The sequence was collected from a man aged 50 to 59 in good health and CMV-seropositive. In nucleotides, the CDR3 is TGTGCCAGCAGTGACTCGCGGGAGACAGATACGCAGTATTTT. It is translated as CASSDSRETDTQYF.